The text below deals with one TCR beta chain. This sample was taken from a study of blood T cell repertoires in COVID-19. Background on the study: PBMCs, B-cell-depleted T cells, or T cells were the source of the cDNA or gDNA that made up the material.

Authors' analysis steps: Amplified reference gene primers provided the basis for estimating nucleated cell counts. Using immunoSEQ multiplex PCR, the repertoire was profiled, and TCRdb retains in-frame clones only, with some absent. The DNA was the basis for D and trimming; V, J and clone size are from that table. The sample consists of around 250,000 clones, about 87% of them appearing once. Those enrolled in Seattle joined during active infection and were followed longitudinally afterward. The receptor's source is a woman in her 70s with COVID-19, enrolled during active disease. Sequenced: peripheral blood.

CDR3 amino acids: CAISESDRGRTEAFF. In nucleotides, the CDR3 is TGTGCCATCAGTGAGTCGGACAGGGGGCGAACTGAAGCTTTCTTT. The V and J genes are TRBV10-3 and TRBJ1-1; 11 nucleotides line up with TRBD1. Germline V gene sequence: CDR1 ENHRY, CDR2 SYGVKD. V shed 0 bases and J 5 bases; nucleotides not matched to a gene: 2. The CDR3 has 15 residues.